The 29 T cell receptor beta chains below were found in one sample sequenced in a study of blood T cell repertoires in COVID-19. Produced via immunoSEQ multiplex PCR; TCRdb's table is partial and in-frame only. The sample lists some 74,000 clones, roughly 84% occurring once. Sample: peripheral blood. The receptors derive from a woman in her forties or fifties with acute or convalescent COVID-19.

In this sample, this clone turned up once. V gene TRBV5-1 combines with J gene TRBJ1-1; TRBD1 aligns across 7 bases. The CDR3 spans 14 residues. Trimming took 3 bases from V and 4 from J; bases not matched to a gene: 6. Germline V gene data show CDR1 as SGHRS and CDR2 as YFSETQ. The CDR3 DNA reads TGCGCCAGCAGCTATGACAGGGCGGCCACTGAAGCTTTCTTT. Protein sequence: CASSYDRAATEAFF. The variable domain in full, with the rest retrieved from reference TRBV5-1 and TRBJ1-1, is KAGVTQTPRYLIKTRGQQVTLSCSPISGHRSVSWYQQTPGQGLQFLFEYFSETQRNKGNFPGRFSGRQFSNSRSEMNVSTLELGDSALYLCASSYDRAATEAFFGQGTRLTVV.

V is TRBV5-1 and J is TRBJ1-2, with D perhaps TRBD1 (5 bases). Germline CDR1 is SGHRS and CDR2 is YFSETQ. Trimming left V 8 bases short and J 2 bases short, with 19 bases between. This CDR3 contains 15 residues. The DNA for the CDR3 is TGCGCCAGTACCTTTGGGGGGACCGGGAACTATGGCTACACCTTC. It translates to CASTFGGTGNYGYTF.

The chain couples TRBV30 to TRBJ2-7; TRBD1 agrees at 7 bases. Germline V gene sequence: CDR1 GTSNPN, CDR2 SVGIG (reference sequence). V lost 3 bases to trimming and J lost 3 bases; unmatched junction nucleotides: 14. The CDR3 runs to 16 residues. CDR3 region: CAWRGRARGNLYEQYF. The CDR3 nucleotides read TGTGCCTGGAGGGGGCGGGCCAGGGGGAACCTCTACGAGCAGTACTTC.

In its sample, this clone was seen a few times. This chain links TRBV30 with TRBJ2-1; TRBD2 aligns across 9 bases. Germline assignment: CDR1 GTSNPN and CDR2 SVGIG (reference sequence). V lost 1 base to trimming and J lost 7 bases; unmatched junction nucleotides: 11. CDR3 length: 16 amino acids. CDR3 amino acids: CAWSGIAGASTNEQFF. The CDR3 coding sequence is TGTGCCTGGAGTGGAATAGCGGGAGCATCCACTAATGAGCAGTTCTTC. Using reference TRBV30 and TRBJ2-1 for the parts outside the CDR3, the full variable domain is SQTIHQWPATLVQPVGSPLSLECTVEGTSNPNLYWYRQAAGRGLQLLFYSVGIGQISSEVPQNLSASRPQDRQFILSSKKLLLSDSGFYLCAWSGIAGASTNEQFFGPGTRLTVL.

This clone came up once. The V call is TRBV15, the J call TRBJ2-1; TRBD2 agrees at 7 bases. In germline, CDR1 is LNHNV, CDR2 YYDKDF (reference sequence). Trimming removed 0 bases from V and 3 bases from J; junction bases left unmatched: 5. The CDR3 sequence is 16 residues long. The CDR3 loop is CATSRDFSSGYNEQFF. The CDR3, as DNA: TGTGCCACCAGCAGAGATTTCTCTAGCGGCTACAATGAGCAGTTCTTC.

This rearrangement joins TRBV6-6 to TRBJ1-6; D possibly corresponds to TRBD1 (6 bases). The germline gives CDR1 MNHNY, CDR2 SVGAGI (reference sequence). The CDR3 has 13 residues. Trimming took 6 bases from V and 6 from J, leaving 9 bases between them. CDR3 loop: CASSGQFNSPLHF. In nucleotides, the CDR3 is TGTGCCAGCAGCGGACAGTTTAATTCACCCCTCCACTTT.

The chain is built from TRBV29-1 and TRBJ2-7; 9 positions agree with TRBD2. From germline, CDR1 is SQVTM and CDR2 ANQGSEA. The V and J ends lost 5 bases and 9 bases, in that order; junction bases with no gene match: 14. The CDR3 totals 14 residues. CDR3 sequence (DNA): TGCAGCGTTTCTGGGCCTAGCGGGAATGATCGGCAGTACTTC. This gives the protein CSVSGPSGNDRQYF.

The chain uses TRBV7-6 and TRBJ1-3; D unclear. Germline-derived CDR1 and CDR2 are SGHVS and FNYEAQ. V shed 0 bases and J shed 4 bases, with 16 bases lying between them. This CDR3 has 17 residues. CDR3 bases: TGTGCCAGCAGCTTAGCCGCCGCGGGGTTGGGGGGAAACACCATATATTTT. This translates into CASSLAAAGLGGNTIYF.

This clone came up once. The V and J genes are TRBV3-1 (or the pseudogene TRBV3-2) and TRBJ2-1; D may be TRBD2 (5 bases). The V end was cut by 3 bases, the J end by 10 bases, with 7 bases between. This CDR3 region has 11 residues. Per the germline V gene, CDR1 is LGHDT and CDR2 is YNNKEL (reference sequence). The CDR3 nucleotides are TGTGCCAGCAGCCAGAGGGAGGAGCAGTTCTTC. Protein: CASSQREEQFF.

This clone has at least ten counts. The genes are TRBV19 and TRBJ1-2, with D possibly TRBD1 on 5 matching bases. V gave up 7 bases and J gave up 6 bases, with 27 bases separating them. Germline loops: CDR1 LNHDA, CDR2 SQIVND (reference sequence). The CDR3 sequence is 17 residues long. The CDR3 DNA sequence: TGTGCCAGTATCGCCAACGCGGGGGTAGGGTACGCTAATGGCTACACCTTC. It encodes CASIANAGVGYANGYTF. Drawing the rest from reference TRBV19 and TRBJ1-2, the complete variable domain is DGGITQSPKYLFRKEGQNVTLSCEQNLNHDAMYWYRQDPGQGLRLIYYSQIVNDFQKGDIAEGYSVSREKKESFPLTVTSAQKNPTAFYLCASIANAGVGYANGYTFGSGTRLTVV.

The genes are TRBV20-1 and TRBJ2-1, with D perhaps matching TRBD2 (6 bases). From germline, CDR1 is DFQATT and CDR2 SNEGSKA (reference sequence). The V end was cut by 3 bases, the J end by 6 bases, with 18 bases between. CDR3 length: 15 amino acids. The DNA for the CDR3 is TGCAGTGCTAGTTGGGGCGGGAAAGGGGTCAATGAGCAGTTCTTC. Translated, it gives CSASWGGKGVNEQFF.

The chain has TRBV5-1 and TRBJ2-1, with a weak D call TRBD1 (8 bases). The V end lost 4 bases, the J end lost 9 bases, and 17 bases lay between the germline ends. Germline assignment: CDR1 SGHRS and CDR2 YFSETQ. This CDR3 comprises 14 residues. CDR3 sequence reads: CASSDNRGGGEQFF. The CDR3 DNA follows: TGCGCCAGCAGCGATAACAGGGGGGGTGGTGAGCAGTTCTTC.

This chain uses TRBV6-5 with TRBJ1-1, with 8 nucleotides matching TRBD1. The CDR3 covers 14 residues. V was pared by 5 bases and J by 6 bases, with 8 bases of the junction left unmatched. From germline, CDR1 is MNHEY and CDR2 SVGAGI. CDR3 amino acids: CASSIKQGGPEAFF. CDR3 sequence (DNA): TGTGCCAGCAGTATAAAACAGGGGGGGCCTGAAGCTTTCTTT.

The chain carries TRBV7-9 and TRBJ2-7; D is undetermined. CDR3 size: 11 residues. Germline CDR1 SEHNR, CDR2 FQNEAQ (reference sequence). V gave up 1 base and J gave up 5 bases, with 3 bases separating them. The chain's CDR3 is CASSLVNEQYF. CDR3 coding DNA: TGTGCCAGCAGCTTAGTAAACGAGCAGTACTTC. The entire variable domain, with the rest obtained from reference TRBV7-9 and TRBJ2-7, is as follows: DTGVSQNPRHKITKRGQNVTFRCDPISEHNRLYWYRQTLGQGPEFLTYFQNEAQLEKSRLLSDRFSAERPKGSFSTLEIQRTEQGDSAMYLCASSLVNEQYFGPGTRLTVT.

This clone was detected only once. This rearrangement joins TRBV5-6 to TRBJ2-1; unclear D gene. V was cut by 6 bases and J by 10 bases, with 11 bases left in between. Looked up from germline, CDR1 is SGHDT and CDR2 is YYEEEE. The CDR3 extends over 11 amino acids. The CDR3 loop is CASKSFEEQFF. DNA for the CDR3: TGTGCCAGCAAATCCTTCGAGGAGCAGTTCTTC.

The chain recombines TRBV25-1 with TRBJ1-1; TRBD1 aligns across 8 bases. CDR1 and CDR2 (germline): MGHDK, SYGVNS. V was clipped by 6 bases and J by 1 base; unmatched bases: 7. CDR3 size: 15 residues. In DNA form, the CDR3 reads TGTGCCAGCAGCCCTGACGGACAGGGGAACACTGAAGCTTTCTTT. Amino acid sequence: CASSPDGQGNTEAFF.

This clone was detected a few times. The V and J genes are TRBV2 and TRBJ1-2, with unresolved D. This CDR3 is built from 11 residues. V lost 4 bases and J 6 bases, leaving 6 bases between the germline ends. The germline V gene encodes CDR1 SNHLY and CDR2 FYNNEI. The CDR3 DNA reads as TGTGCCAGCAGTGTGGCGGATGGCTACACCTTC. Residues: CASSVADGYTF.

V usage is TRBV7-2 and J usage is TRBJ2-7, with 9 bases aligning to TRBD2. V lost 3 bases, J lost 4 bases, and 4 bases stayed unmatched. The length of the CDR3 is 14 residues. CDR1 and CDR2 from the germline V gene are SGHTA and FQGNSA. The CDR3 nucleotides read TGTGCCAGCAGCTTTAGCGGGAGCTTGTACGAGCAGTACTTC. Amino acids: CASSFSGSLYEQYF.

V usage is TRBV2 and J usage is TRBJ1-4; the D is unclear. The germline gives CDR1 SNHLY, CDR2 FYNNEI. The CDR3 covers 15 residues. Trimming cost V 3 bases and J 3 bases, with 11 bases left between them. CDR3 amino acids: CASSDQLVANEKLFF. CDR3 coding DNA: TGTGCCAGCAGTGACCAACTGGTGGCTAATGAAAAACTGTTTTTT.

The chain is built from TRBV27 and TRBJ2-1, with 12 nucleotides matching TRBD2. Losses at the gene ends were 6 bases for V and 0 bases for J; bases not matched to a gene: 3. The CDR3 sequence is 16 residues long. CDR1 and CDR2 from the germline V gene are MNHEY and SMNVEV (reference sequence). The CDR3 nucleotides are TGTGCCAGCAGACTAGCGGGGGGTTACTCCTACAATGAGCAGTTCTTC. Its protein is CASRLAGGYSYNEQFF.

The J gene is TRBJ2-5, the V gene TRBV7-6, with 10 bases aligning to TRBD2. The germline V gene encodes CDR1 SGHVS and CDR2 FNYEAQ. The J segment lost 0 bases and the V segment lost 1 base, leaving 17 bases of the junction unmatched. The CDR3 is 21 amino acids. The CDR3 loop is CASSLGPPREAGGEYQETQYF. The CDR3 DNA reads TGTGCCAGCAGCTTAGGACCCCCCCGGGAAGCGGGGGGGGAGTACCAAGAGACCCAGTACTTC.

The rearrangement uses TRBV30 and TRBJ1-4, with 10 bases matching TRBD1. The trim removed 3 bases at V and 10 bases at J, leaving 5 bases unmatched. The CDR3 spans 13 residues. Germline CDR1 GTSNPN, CDR2 SVGIG (reference sequence). The CDR3 DNA sequence: TGTGCCTGGAGCCCGACAGGGGGCGGAAAACTGTTTTTT. Translating gives CAWSPTGGGKLFF.

The genes are TRBV28 and TRBJ2-3; 15 positions agree with TRBD2. CDR3 length: 18 residues. Trimming at V came to 3 bases and at J to 0 bases, leaving 4 bases not matched to a gene. Germline V gives CDR1 MDHEN, CDR2 SYDVKM. For the CDR3, the DNA is TGTGCCAGCAGTTTGGGACTAGCGGGAGGAAAAAGCACAGATACGCAGTATTTT. Amino acid sequence: CASSLGLAGGKSTDTQYF.

The chain couples TRBV27 to TRBJ1-4; D unresolved. This CDR3 region has 14 residues. The V end was cut by 4 bases, the J end by 0 bases, with 6 bases between. Germline CDR1 and CDR2: MNHEY and SMNVEV (reference sequence). CDR3 protein: CASSSGATNEKLFF. CDR3 in DNA: TGTGCCAGCAGTTCCGGTGCAACTAATGAAAAACTGTTTTTT.

The chain is built from TRBV19 and TRBJ2-1; D not certain. V was pared by 4 bases and J by 2 bases, with 9 bases between. The V gene's germline CDR1 is LNHDA and CDR2 SQIVND (reference sequence). The CDR3 loop spans 14 amino acids. CDR3: CASSKAATYNEQFF. CDR3 nucleotide sequence: TGTGCCAGTAGTAAGGCAGCGACCTACAATGAGCAGTTCTTC.

This clone was picked up a small number of times. The chain recombines TRBV5-4 with TRBJ2-7, with 7 bases matching TRBD1. There are 15 residues in the CDR3. The ends lost 7 bases at V and 0 bases at J; junction bases unmatched: 10. The germline gives CDR1 SGHNT, CDR2 YYREEE (reference sequence). CDR3 sequence: CASGRKGQNSYEQYF. The CDR3, as DNA: TGTGCCAGCGGAAGAAAGGGACAGAACTCCTACGAGCAGTACTTC.

The chain has TRBV5-1 and TRBJ2-7; 8 bases fit TRBD1. With V trimmed by 1 base and J by 5 bases, 8 bases remained unmatched. CDR1 SGHRS and CDR2 YFSETQ come from the germline V gene. The CDR3 covers 15 residues. The CDR3 loop is CASSLNSATGDEQYF. Written as DNA, the CDR3 is TGCGCCAGCAGCTTGAACTCCGCGACAGGGGACGAGCAGTACTTC.

The chain carries TRBV7-2 and TRBJ2-7, with 7 nucleotides matching TRBD2. The CDR3 spans 15 residues. Germline lookup yields CDR1 SGHTA and CDR2 FQGNSA. V trimming: 2 bases; J trimming: 6 bases; junction bases outside the gene matches: 10. The CDR3 sequence is CASSLSGNSVGEQYF. For the CDR3, the DNA is TGTGCCAGCAGCTTAAGCGGGAACTCCGTAGGCGAGCAGTACTTC.

The chain is built from TRBV18 and TRBJ2-7; 7 bases line up with TRBD1. The J segment lost 1 base and the V segment lost 4 bases, leaving 10 bases of the junction unmatched. This CDR3 region has 16 residues. Germline V lookup: CDR1 KGHSH, CDR2 LQKENI. The CDR3 nucleotides read TGTGCCAGCTCACTAGATCGACAGGGAGTTTCCTACGAGCAGTACTTC. Translated, it gives CASSLDRQGVSYEQYF.